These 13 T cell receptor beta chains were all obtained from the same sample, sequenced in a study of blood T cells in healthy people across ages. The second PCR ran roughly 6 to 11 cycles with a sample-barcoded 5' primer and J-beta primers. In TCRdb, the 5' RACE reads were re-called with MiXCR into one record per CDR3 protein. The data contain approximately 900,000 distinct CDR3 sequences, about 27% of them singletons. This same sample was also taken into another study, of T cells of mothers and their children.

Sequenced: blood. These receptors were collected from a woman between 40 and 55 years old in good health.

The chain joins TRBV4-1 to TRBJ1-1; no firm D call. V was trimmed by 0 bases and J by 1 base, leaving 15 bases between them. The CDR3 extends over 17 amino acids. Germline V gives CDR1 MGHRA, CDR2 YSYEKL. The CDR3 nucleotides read TGCGCCAGCAGCCAAGATCACCGGGTCTCGGGGAACACTGAAGCTTTCTTT. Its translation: CASSQDHRVSGNTEAFF.

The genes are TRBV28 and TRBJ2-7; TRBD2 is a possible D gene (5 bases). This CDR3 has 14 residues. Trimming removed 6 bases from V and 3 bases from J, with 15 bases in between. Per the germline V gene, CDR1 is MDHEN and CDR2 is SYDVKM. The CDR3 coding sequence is TGTGCCAGCAGGACACCTAGCCGGAACTACGAGCAGTACTTC. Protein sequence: CASRTPSRNYEQYF.

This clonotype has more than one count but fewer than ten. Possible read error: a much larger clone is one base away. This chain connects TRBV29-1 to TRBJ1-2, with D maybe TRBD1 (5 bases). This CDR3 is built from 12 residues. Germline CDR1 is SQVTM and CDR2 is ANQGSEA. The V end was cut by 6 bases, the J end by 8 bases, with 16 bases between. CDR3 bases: TGCAGCGTCGGAGGAGGGCGGGGCGGCTACACCTTC. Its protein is CSVGGGRGGYTF.

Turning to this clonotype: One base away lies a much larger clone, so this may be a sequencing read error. The CDR3 sequence is CASSTTADAYNEQFF. The CDR3 DNA sequence: TGTGCCAGCAGTACTACCGCGGACGCCTACAATGAGCAGTTCTTC. The rearrangement joins TRBV27 to TRBJ2-1; unclear D gene. The V end lost 5 bases, the J end lost 2 bases, and 13 bases lay between the germline ends. Germline loops: CDR1 MNHEY, CDR2 SMNVEV (reference sequence). CDR3 length equals 15 residues.

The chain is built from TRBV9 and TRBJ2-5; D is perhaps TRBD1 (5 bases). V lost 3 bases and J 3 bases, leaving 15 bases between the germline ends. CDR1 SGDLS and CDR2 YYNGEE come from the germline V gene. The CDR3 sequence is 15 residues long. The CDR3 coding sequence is TGTGCCAGCAGCGGTGACAGAAGCCTTAAAGAGACCCAGTACTTC. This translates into CASSGDRSLKETQYF.

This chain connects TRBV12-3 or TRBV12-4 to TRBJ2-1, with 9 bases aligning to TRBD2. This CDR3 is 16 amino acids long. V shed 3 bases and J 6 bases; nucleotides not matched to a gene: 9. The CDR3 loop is CASSFSSGVKPNEQFF. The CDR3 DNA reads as TGTGCCAGCAGTTTTTCTAGCGGGGTAAAACCCAATGAGCAGTTCTTC.

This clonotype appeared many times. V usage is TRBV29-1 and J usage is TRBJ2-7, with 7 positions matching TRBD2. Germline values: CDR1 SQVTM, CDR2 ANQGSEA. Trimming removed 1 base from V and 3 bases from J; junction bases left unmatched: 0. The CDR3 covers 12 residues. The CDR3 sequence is CSVEGGGYEQYF. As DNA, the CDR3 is TGCAGCGTTGAAGGCGGGGGCTACGAGCAGTACTTC.

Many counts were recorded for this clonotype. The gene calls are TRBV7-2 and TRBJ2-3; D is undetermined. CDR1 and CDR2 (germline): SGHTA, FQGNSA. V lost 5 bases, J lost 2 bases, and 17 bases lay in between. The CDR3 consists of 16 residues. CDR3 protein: CASSLRMSHFTDTQYF. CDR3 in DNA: TGTGCCAGCAGCCTAAGGATGTCTCATTTCACAGATACGCAGTATTTT.

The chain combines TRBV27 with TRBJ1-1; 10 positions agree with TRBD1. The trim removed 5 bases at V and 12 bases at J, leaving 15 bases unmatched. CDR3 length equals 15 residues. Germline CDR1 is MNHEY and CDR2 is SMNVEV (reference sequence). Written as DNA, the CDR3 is TGTGCCAGCAGTGGAGAAGGGACAGGGGAGGATTCATCTTTCTTT. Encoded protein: CASSGEGTGEDSSFF.

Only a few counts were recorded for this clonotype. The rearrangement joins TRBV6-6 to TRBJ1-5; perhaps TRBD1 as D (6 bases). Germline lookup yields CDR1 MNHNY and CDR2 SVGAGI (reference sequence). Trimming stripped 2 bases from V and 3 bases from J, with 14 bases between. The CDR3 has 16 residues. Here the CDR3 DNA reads TGTGCCAGCAGTTACGGAGCAGGGGCCCCCAATCAGCCCCAGCATTTT. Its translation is CASSYGAGAPNQPQHF.

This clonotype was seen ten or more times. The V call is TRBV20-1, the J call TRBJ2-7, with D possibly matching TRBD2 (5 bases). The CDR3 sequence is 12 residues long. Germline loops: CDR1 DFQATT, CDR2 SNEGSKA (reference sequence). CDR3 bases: TGCAGCGGTAGCGAGAGCTCCTACGAGCAGTACTTC. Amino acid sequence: CSGSESSYEQYF.

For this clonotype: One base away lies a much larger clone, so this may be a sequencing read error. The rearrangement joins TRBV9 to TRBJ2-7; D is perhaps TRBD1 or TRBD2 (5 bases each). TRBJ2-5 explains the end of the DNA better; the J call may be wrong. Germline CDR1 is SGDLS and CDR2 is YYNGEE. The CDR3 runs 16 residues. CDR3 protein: CASNVGPSGTAETQYF. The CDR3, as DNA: TGTGCCAGCAACGTAGGCCCCTCGGGGACGGCGGAGACCCAGTACTTC.

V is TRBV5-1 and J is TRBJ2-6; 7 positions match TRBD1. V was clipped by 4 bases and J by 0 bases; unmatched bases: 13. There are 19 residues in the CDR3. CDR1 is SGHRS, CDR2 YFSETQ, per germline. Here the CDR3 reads CASSQRQGGRPSGANVLTF. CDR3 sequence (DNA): TGCGCCAGCAGCCAAAGACAGGGCGGTAGGCCCTCTGGGGCCAACGTCCTGACTTTC.